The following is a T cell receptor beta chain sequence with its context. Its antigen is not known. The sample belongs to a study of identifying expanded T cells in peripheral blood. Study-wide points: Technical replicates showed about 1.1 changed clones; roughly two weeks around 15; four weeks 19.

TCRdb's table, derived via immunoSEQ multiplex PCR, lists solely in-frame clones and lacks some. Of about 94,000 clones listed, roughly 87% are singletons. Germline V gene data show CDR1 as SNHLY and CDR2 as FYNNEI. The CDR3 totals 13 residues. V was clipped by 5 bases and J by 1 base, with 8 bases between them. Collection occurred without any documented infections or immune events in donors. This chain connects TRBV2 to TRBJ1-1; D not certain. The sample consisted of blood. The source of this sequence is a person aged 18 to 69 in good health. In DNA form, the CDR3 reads TGTGCCAGCAGTTCGGCAGGGAACACTGAAGCTTTCTTT. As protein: CASSSAGNTEAFF.